A selection of T cell receptor beta chains follows, all from one sample in a study of a mutant IDH1 vaccine in newly diagnosed glioma. Some clones are missing from TCRdb's copy, which holds only in-frame ones; the method was immunoSEQ multiplex PCR. The data contain roughly 30,000 clones, roughly nine tenths of them singletons. The antigens of these receptors remain unknown. The sample here was PBMCs, taken from a glioma patient whose treatment included an IDH1 peptide vaccine. These receptors were collected from a man aged 18 to 29 with glioma. The CDR3 runs from the conserved cysteine through the conserved F or W. Each record gives: clone size, V gene, J gene, D gene, CDR3 DNA, CDR3 protein. The D gene is left open where the match is weak. The size field is filled for only some rows; it gives once, few, many or a size class.

>NA|TRBV6-6|TRBJ2-6|NA
TGTGCCAGCAGTTACGCGAGGGCCGGGGCCAACGTCCTGACTTTC
CASSYARAGANVLTF
>NA|TRBV30|TRBJ2-2|NA
TGTGCCTGGAGGGGGCCAGCCGATACCGGGGAGCTGTTTTTT
CAWRGPADTGELFF
>NA|TRBV7-6|TRBJ1-3|NA
TGTGCCAGCAGCTCGGGCCCTGGCTCTGGAAACACCATATATTTT
CASSSGPGSGNTIYF
>few|TRBV5-6|TRBJ2-1|NA
TGTGCCAGCACCCTGACGGTTAGCTCCTACAATGAGCAGTTCTTC
CASTLTVSSYNEQFF
>NA|TRBV21-1|TRBJ2-7|NA
TGTGCCAGCAGCAAAGAGAGACAGGCGAGCTTCTACGAGCAGTACTTC
CASSKERQASFYEQYF
>NA|TRBV9|TRBJ2-2|NA
TGTGCCAGCAGCGTAGCCACCGGGGAGCTGTTTTTT
CASSVATGELFF
>NA|TRBV2|TRBJ1-4|NA
TGTGCCAGCAGAACTGGGACTTTGGCTAATGAAAAACTGTTTTTT
CASRTGTLANEKLFF
>NA|TRBV29-1|TRBJ2-4|NA
TGCAGCGTTCGACCCGGAGGGATGGACATTCAGTACTTC
CSVRPGGMDIQYF
>NA|TRBV28|TRBJ2-5|NA
TGTGCCAGCAGTCCTGGGTTCCAAGAGACCCAGTACTTC
CASSPGFQETQYF
>NA|TRBV30|TRBJ2-4|NA
TGTGCCTGGAGTGTCGGGGGATACGCCAAAAACATTCAGTACTTC
CAWSVGGYAKNIQYF
>NA|TRBV6-5|TRBJ1-2|NA
TGTGCCAGCAGCTTTTCTCCAGGGGACTATGGCTACACCTTC
CASSFSPGDYGYTF
>NA|TRBV6-5|TRBJ2-5|TRBD1
TGTGCCAGCAGTTACACAGGGGGCCAAGAGACCCAGTACTTC
CASSYTGGQETQYF
>NA|TRBV10-3|TRBJ1-5|TRBD1
TGTGCCATCAGTGAGTCCGGGACAGGGGGTGCCTTCCATCAGCCCCAGCATTTT
CAISESGTGGAFHQPQHF
>once|TRBV30|TRBJ2-3|NA
TGTGCCTGGAGTGTCGGCAGCACAGATACGCAGTATTTT
CAWSVGSTDTQYF
>NA|TRBV7-2|TRBJ2-5|NA
TGTGCCAGCAGCCGCAGGGTCCAAGAGACCCAGTACTTC
CASSRRVQETQYF
>NA|TRBV4-3|TRBJ2-6|NA
TGCGCCAGCAGCCAGTCGCAGGGCTCTGGGGCCAACGTCCTGACTTTC
CASSQSQGSGANVLTF
>NA|TRBV7-2|TRBJ2-6|NA
TGTGCCAGCAGCTTTGCCGCCAGGGTTTCTGGGGCCAACGTCCTGACTTTC
CASSFAARVSGANVLTF
>NA|TRBV10-3|TRBJ1-4|TRBD1
TGTGCCATCAGTGAGCGCCAGGGGGACGAAAAACTGTTTTTT
CAISERQGDEKLFF
>NA|TRBV4-3|TRBJ2-7|NA
TGCGCCAGCAGCCAGAGGACTGCCACCTACGAGCAGTACTTC
CASSQRTATYEQYF
>NA|TRBV7-9|TRBJ1-2|NA
TGTGCCAGCAGCGATGGGCGGGACCCCACCTTC
CASSDGRDPTF
>once|TRBV9|TRBJ2-7|TRBD1
TGTGCCAGCAGCGTAGGACAGGGTGGGGCCTACGAGCAGTACTTC
CASSVGQGGAYEQYF
>NA|TRBV5-1|TRBJ1-1|NA
TGCGCCAGCAAACAGCAGGCGATGAACACTGAAGCTTTCTTT
CASKQQAMNTEAFF
>NA|TRBV6-4|TRBJ1-2|TRBD1
TGTGCCAGCAGTGAGGGACAGGGCGGGAATGGCTACACCTTC
CASSEGQGGNGYTF
>NA|TRBV5-1|TRBJ1-2|NA
TGCGCCAGCAGCTTGGTCCAGGGGAGTATTGACTACACCTTC
CASSLVQGSIDYTF
>NA|TRBV11-2|TRBJ2-4|NA
TGTGCCAGCAGCTCCTCGGCCAAAAACATTCAGTACTTC
CASSSSAKNIQYF
>NA|TRBV30|TRBJ1-1|NA
TGTGCCTGGAGTACGACAGGTGGGAGGGCTTTCTTT
CAWSTTGGRAFF
>NA|TRBV5-1|TRBJ1-1|TRBD1
TGCGCCAGCATTCGAACCGGGACAGGGGGGGACACTGAAGCTTTCTTT
CASIRTGTGGDTEAFF
>NA|TRBV7-9|TRBJ2-5|NA
TGTGCCAGCAGCTACGAACAAGAGACCCAGTACTTC
CASSYEQETQYF
>NA|TRBV5-1|TRBJ1-1|NA
TGCGCCAGCAGCCTTCTTCGCGGGACGAACACTGAAGCTTTCTTT
CASSLLRGTNTEAFF
>NA|TRBV25-1|TRBJ1-6|NA
TGTGCCAGCAGACAAGTCGACAATTCACCCCTCCACTTT
CASRQVDNSPLHF
>NA|TRBV19|TRBJ2-5|TRBD2
TGTGCCAGTAGTCCAACTAGCGGACTACCCCAAGAGACCCAGTACTTC
CASSPTSGLPQETQYF
>few|TRBV2|TRBJ1-1|NA
TGTGCCAGCAGTTACAGGTCTGAAGCTTTCTTT
CASSYRSEAFF
>NA|TRBV7-8|TRBJ2-7|NA
TGTGCCAGCAGCTTAATGGAGGGTTTGGACGAGCAGTACTTC
CASSLMEGLDEQYF
>NA|TRBV5-6|TRBJ1-1|NA
TGTGCCAGCAGCAGTAGCCCGCAGTCAAACACTGAAGCTTTCTTT
CASSSSPQSNTEAFF
>NA|TRBV6-5|TRBJ1-1|NA
TGTGCCAGCAGTTACTCGGCAGCGAACACTGAAGCTTTCTTT
CASSYSAANTEAFF
>few|TRBV29-1|TRBJ1-1|NA
TGCAGCGGGGGTGTTGTGAACACTGAAGCTTTCTTT
CSGGVVNTEAFF
>NA|TRBV6-1|TRBJ1-1|TRBD1
TGTGCCAGCATTTCCGGGACAGGGTCCACTGAAGCTTTCTTT
CASISGTGSTEAFF
>once|TRBV27|TRBJ2-7|NA
TGTGCCAGCAGTTTCGCAGCGGGCTACGAGCAGTACTTC
CASSFAAGYEQYF
>once|TRBV28|TRBJ2-1|NA
TGTGCCAGCAGTTTAGTTGGTCTAGCAACGGGCTACAATGAGCAGTTCTTC
CASSLVGLATGYNEQFF
>NA|TRBV18|TRBJ1-1|NA
TGTGCCAGCTCACGGGGGGAAACAGGTGAAGCTTTCTTT
CASSRGETGEAFF
>NA|TRBV10-3|TRBJ2-3|NA
TGTGCCATCAGTGTGGATAGCACAGATACGCAGTATTTT
CAISVDSTDTQYF
>NA|TRBV28|TRBJ1-3|NA
TGTGCCAGCAGTTTTGGGGGCGGGCGGACCACCATATATTTT
CASSFGGGRTTIYF
>NA|TRBV5-4|TRBJ2-7|TRBD2
TGTGCCAGCAGCCCCACTAGCGGGAGGGCCGTGCAGTACTTC
CASSPTSGRAVQYF
>NA|TRBV29-1|TRBJ2-5|NA
TGCAGCGTTGGTGCCGAAGAGACCCAGTACTTC
CSVGAEETQYF
>NA|TRBV5-1|TRBJ1-4|NA
TGCGCCAGCAGCTTGGATCCGGCGGCAGTTAATGAAAAACTGTTTTTT
CASSLDPAAVNEKLFF
>NA|TRBV4-2|TRBJ1-2|NA
TGTGCCAGCAGCCAGCAGGGCGGGGATGGCTACACCTTC
CASSQQGGDGYTF
>NA|TRBV14|TRBJ2-2|NA
TGTGCCAGCAGCCCTGGACTAACGCGGACCGGGGAGCTGTTTTTT
CASSPGLTRTGELFF
>NA|TRBV30|TRBJ1-5|TRBD1
TGTGCCTGGAGTTCGTCGACAGGGCAGCCCCAGCATTTT
CAWSSSTGQPQHF
>once|TRBV19|TRBJ2-1|TRBD2
TGTGCCAGTAAGGCGAGCGGGAGAGCTGCCGGGCTCGATGAGCAGTTCTTC
CASKASGRAAGLDEQFF
>few|TRBV5-1|TRBJ2-1|NA
TGCGCCAGCAGCTTGGGCTCTAGCAATGAGCAGTTCTTC
CASSLGSSNEQFF
>NA|TRBV7-9|TRBJ2-3|NA
TGTGCCAGCAGCTTTGGTGCAGATACGCAGTATTTT
CASSFGADTQYF
>once|TRBV20-1|TRBJ1-2|NA
TGCAGTCCGCTCCGCCAGGAGGGCTACACCTTC
CSPLRQEGYTF
>NA|TRBV6-5|TRBJ1-2|NA
TGTGCCAGCAGTTATGGGACGGGTCACAACTATGGCTACACCTTC
CASSYGTGHNYGYTF